A single sample is the source of the 28 T cell receptor beta chains below, sequenced in a study of T cell repertoires in aging, cancer and after chemotherapy. Peripheral blood genomic DNA, not sorted cells or RNA, was the template. TRB rearrangements spanning V, D and J were amplified using mixed TRB-A/B primers. TCRdb reanalysed the multiplex PCR reads using MiXCR and keeps one entry per CDR3 protein. The table has about 8,700 distinct CDR3 sequences, roughly 32% seen once. Sequences were obtained from blood. These TCRs come from a human donor in good health.

This clonotype was counted only a few times. The CDR3 loop reads CSARVSPGLLNEQFF. CDR3 DNA sequence: TGCAGTGCTAGAGTCTCCCCGGGACTTCTCAATGAGCAGTTCTTC. The chain is built from TRBV20-1 and TRBJ2-1, with D perhaps TRBD2 (6 bases). Germline assignment: CDR1 DFQATT and CDR2 SNEGSKA (reference sequence). The CDR3 spans 15 residues. Trimming took off 1 base at V and 6 bases at J, with 16 bases between the two ends.

This sequence joins TRBV6-2 or TRBV6-3 and TRBJ1-2, with TRBD1 as a possible D gene (6 bases). Germline V gene data show CDR1 as MNHEY and CDR2 as SVGEGT. The CDR3 consists of 14 residues. V lost 6 bases, J lost 4 bases, and 15 bases lay in between. CDR3 in amino acids: CASRATGTTYGYTF. The CDR3 bases are TGTGCCAGCAGAGCTACCGGGACAACCTATGGCTACACCTTC.

This clonotype was seen only a few times. The CDR3 sequence: CASSLTAGETGEQFF. CDR3 DNA: TGTGCCAGCAGCTTAACAGCGGGAGAGACGGGTGAGCAGTTCTTC. The chain links TRBV7-3 to TRBJ2-1; 8 nucleotides agree with TRBD2. This CDR3 spans 15 amino acids. The V gene's germline CDR1 is SGHTA and CDR2 FQGTGA. V was pared by 0 bases and J by 9 bases, with 7 bases of the junction left unmatched.

The V call is TRBV4-3, the J call TRBJ2-7; TRBD2 matches 7 bases. V shed 3 bases, J shed 3 bases, and the junction held 8 bases outside the gene matches. The CDR3 sequence is 15 residues long. CDR1 is LGHNA, CDR2 YSLEER, per germline. The CDR3 reads CASSQLQGGSYEQYF. CDR3 nucleotides: TGCGCCAGCAGCCAGCTCCAGGGAGGGAGCTACGAGCAGTACTTC.

By its share, this clonotype is medium-sized (0.01 to 0.1%). The rearrangement links TRBV12-3 or TRBV12-4 to TRBJ2-2; unclear D gene. This CDR3 is 15 amino acids long. Trimming left V 5 bases short and J 0 bases short, with 10 bases between. CDR3 sequence (DNA): TGTGCCAGCAGTCCAGTTCATGCGAACACCGGGGAGCTGTTTTTT. It yields the protein CASSPVHANTGELFF.

As regards this clonotype: At one of its ends the junction is not consistent with the germline gene, which may arise from a read error. This chain uses TRBV12-3 or TRBV12-4 with TRBJ1-6; D is unclear. The CDR3 spans 12 residues. The CDR3 DNA sequence: TGTGCCATCAGTTTAGCCCCATCACCCCTCCACTTT. As protein: CAISLAPSPLHF.

CDR3 region: CASSPPGLHEQFF. The CDR3 DNA is TGTGCCAGCAGCCCCCCCGGGCTTCATGAGCAGTTCTTC. The chain recombines TRBV11-2 with TRBJ2-1; no firm D call. V lost 5 bases to trimming and J lost 8 bases, with 13 bases between them. Germline CDR1 reads SGHAT; CDR2 reads FQNNGV. This CDR3 is built from 13 residues.

This clonotype occurred a few times. J is TRBJ2-7 and V is TRBV19; D call uncertain. V lost 6 bases to trimming and J lost 1 base, with 13 bases between them. The length of the CDR3 is 14 residues. Germline assignment: CDR1 LNHDA and CDR2 SQIVND (reference sequence). Written as DNA, the CDR3 is TGTGCCAGTAGGCTGGCATTCGGATCCTACGAGCAGTACTTC. The encoded protein is CASRLAFGSYEQYF.

This clonotype has just a few counts. The chain joins TRBV12-3 or TRBV12-4 to TRBJ1-2, with D unclear. Trimming removed 3 bases from V and 4 bases from J, with 6 bases in between. CDR3 size: 12 residues. CDR3 bases: TGTGCCAGCAGTTTTTTGCCCTATGGCTACACCTTC. Translating gives CASSFLPYGYTF.

The gene calls are TRBV20-1 and TRBJ2-7; 9 bases line up with TRBD2. Germline V CDR1 and CDR2: DFQATT, SNEGSKA (reference sequence). Unmatched junction bases numbered 15, after V lost 0 bases and J lost 3 bases. The CDR3 has 18 residues. Here the CDR3 reads CSARERVLAGRRLYEQYF. The CDR3 DNA reads TGCAGTGCTAGAGAACGAGTCCTAGCGGGACGTAGGCTCTACGAGCAGTACTTC.

A note on this clonotype: One end of the junction varies from germline; a read error may be responsible. The chain joins TRBV4-3 to TRBJ2-7; possibly TRBD1 for D (5 bases). The CDR3 runs to 17 residues. Germline V gene sequence: CDR1 LGHNA, CDR2 YSLEER. The CDR3 protein is CASSQSTQGPGEREQYF. The CDR3 DNA sequence: TGTGCCAGCAGCCAATCCACTCAGGGTCCCGGAGAGCGCGAGCAGTACTTC.

The rearrangement uses TRBV18 and TRBJ2-2, with 7 bases identical to TRBD1. The trim removed 3 bases at V and 2 bases at J, leaving 3 bases unmatched. There are 15 residues in the CDR3. The V gene's germline CDR1 is KGHSH and CDR2 LQKENI. CDR3 region: CASSPRTGNTGELFF. The CDR3 nucleotides are TGTGCCAGCTCACCGCGGACAGGAAACACCGGGGAGCTGTTTTTT. Variable domain in full (rest from reference TRBV18 and TRBJ2-2): NAGVMQNPRHLVRRRGQEARLRCSPMKGHSHVYWYRQLPEEGLKFMVYLQKENIIDESGMPKERFSAEFPKEGPSILRIQQVVRGDSAAYFCASSPRTGNTGELFFGEGSRLTVL.

This clonotype has only a few counts. The J gene is TRBJ2-7, the V gene TRBV30; a possible D gene is TRBD1 (6 bases). There are 12 residues in the CDR3. V lost 4 bases and J 5 bases, leaving 12 bases between the germline ends. Germline values: CDR1 GTSNPN, CDR2 SVGIG (reference sequence). The CDR3, as DNA: TGTGCCTGGACCCATGGGGGCCACGAGCAGTACTTC. As protein: CAWTHGGHEQYF.

This chain uses TRBV27 with TRBJ1-1; tentative D call: TRBD1 (6 bases). The germline gives CDR1 MNHEY, CDR2 SMNVEV (reference sequence). Trimming removed 5 bases from V and 1 base from J, with 14 bases in between. The CDR3 contains 15 residues. CDR3 sequence reads: CASSLGQSGNTEAFF. The CDR3 DNA reads TGTGCCAGCAGTCTTGGACAGTCTGGGAACACTGAAGCTTTCTTT.

The chain joins TRBV18 to TRBJ1-1; the D is unclear. The CDR3 covers 15 residues. Deletions cut 5 bases from V and 2 bases from J, with 15 bases between. Germline values: CDR1 KGHSH, CDR2 LQKENI. The CDR3: CASSLREGGNTEAFF. CDR3 nucleotide sequence: TGTGCCAGCTCATTGCGGGAAGGAGGAAACACTGAAGCTTTCTTT.

Turning to this clonotype: As the CDR3 is not closed by the conserved phenylalanine or tryptophan, this likely results from a read error. This chain connects TRBV15 to TRBJ2-1; tentatively, D is TRBD2 (6 bases). CDR3 length: 17 amino acids. CDR1 LNHNV and CDR2 YYDKDF come from the germline V gene (reference sequence). V was shortened by 0 bases and J by 2 bases, with 14 bases between the two germline ends. CDR3 bases: TGTGCCACCAGCAGAGACTACATTGGAGGGCCCTACAATGAGCAGTTCCTC. It codes for CATSRDYIGGPYNEQFL.

The rearrangement joins TRBV12-3 or TRBV12-4 to TRBJ2-1; 8 bases fit TRBD2. The CDR3 runs 14 residues. After removal of 5 bases from V and 4 bases from J, the junction contained 4 bases not matched to a gene. The CDR3 here is CASSQRGQYNEQFF. The DNA of the CDR3 is TGTGCCAGCAGTCAGCGGGGGCAATACAATGAGCAGTTCTTC.

J is TRBJ2-5 and V is TRBV12-3 or TRBV12-4, with a tentative D call TRBD1 (5 bases). V lost 4 bases to trimming and J lost 4 bases, with 7 bases between them. There are 12 residues in the CDR3. CDR3 protein: CASSSGLETQYF. DNA for the CDR3: TGTGCCAGCAGTTCAGGGTTAGAGACCCAGTACTTC.

V and J are TRBV5-8 and TRBJ2-1, with a tentative D call TRBD2 (6 bases). There are 15 residues in the CDR3. Germline V gives CDR1 SGHTS, CDR2 YDEGEE. Trimming stripped 1 base from V and 8 bases from J, with 16 bases between. The CDR3 spells CASSLRRDPGHEQFF. The DNA of the CDR3 is TGTGCCAGCAGCTTGAGGCGGGACCCAGGTCATGAGCAGTTCTTC.

Turning to this clonotype: Germline is not matched at one junction end, which may reflect a read error. The chain carries TRBV4-2 and TRBJ2-7, with TRBD1 matching over 10 bases. The CDR3 covers 14 residues. Germline V lookup: CDR1 LGHNA, CDR2 YNFKEQ. This chain's CDR3 is CASSQGDRGYEQYF. The CDR3 coding sequence is TGCGCCAGCAGCCAAGGGGACAGGGGTTATGAGCAGTACTTC.

This clonotype is medium-sized. The chain recombines TRBV7-6 with TRBJ2-7; D is possibly TRBD1 (5 bases). CDR3 length: 12 residues. The germline CDR1 and CDR2 sequences are SGHVS and FNYEAQ. V was pared by 5 bases and J by 3 bases, with 8 bases between. DNA for the CDR3: TGTGCCAGCAGCCTTACAGGCTACGAGCAGTACTTC. Translated: CASSLTGYEQYF.

The chain joins TRBV5-4 to TRBJ2-5; 8 nucleotides agree with TRBD1. Germline-derived CDR1 and CDR2 are SGHNT and YYREEE (reference sequence). The CDR3 is 14 amino acids. Trimming took 2 bases from V and 4 from J; bases not matched to a gene: 4. The DNA of the CDR3 is TGTGCCAGCAGCTTCCCGGACAGGGCAGAGACCCAGTACTTC. As protein: CASSFPDRAETQYF.

The gene calls are TRBV11-2 and TRBJ2-3; 7 positions match TRBD2. CDR3 length: 16 residues. The J segment lost 2 bases and the V segment lost 5 bases, leaving 10 bases of the junction unmatched. Germline V lookup: CDR1 SGHAT, CDR2 FQNNGV. The CDR3 region has the DNA TGTGCCAGCAGCCCCGGGACTATCACTACCACAGATACGCAGTATTTT. Protein product: CASSPGTITTTDTQYF.

The V call is TRBV7-9, the J call TRBJ2-5; 10 nucleotides line up with TRBD1. Germline V gives CDR1 SEHNR, CDR2 FQNEAQ (reference sequence). V gave up 5 bases and J gave up 5 bases; unmatched junction bases: 2. There are 13 residues in the CDR3. CDR3 sequence: CASSPGQGETQYF. The CDR3 nucleotides read TGTGCCAGCAGCCCGGGACAGGGGGAGACCCAGTACTTC.

This clonotype showed up just a few times. The chain couples TRBV20-1 to TRBJ2-2, with 7 bases matching TRBD2. With V trimmed by 6 bases and J by 5 bases, 12 bases remained unmatched. The germline V gene has CDR1 DFQATT and CDR2 SNEGSKA (reference sequence). The CDR3 consists of 15 residues. The CDR3 nucleotides are TGCAGTGCCAGTCGTCGGCGGGAGAGGACCGGGGAGCTGTTTTTT. This translates into CSASRRRERTGELFF.

This clonotype has more than one count but fewer than ten. The chain uses TRBV20-1 and TRBJ2-3, with 7 bases aligning to TRBD1. The CDR3 contains 15 residues. Germline CDR1 is DFQATT and CDR2 is SNEGSKA (reference sequence). The ends lost 3 bases at V and 4 bases at J; junction bases unmatched: 10. In DNA form, the CDR3 reads TGCAGTGCTAGGCTACCCCGGGACAGCGCAGATACGCAGTATTTT. Translating gives CSARLPRDSADTQYF.

The rearrangement uses TRBV6-2 or TRBV6-3 and TRBJ2-7, with D maybe TRBD2 (6 bases). CDR3 length: 16 residues. Germline CDR1 is MNHEY and CDR2 is SVGEGT. Deletions cut 0 bases from V and 9 bases from J, with 21 bases between. The CDR3 nucleotides read TGTGCCAGCAGTTACTCTGAGGGTCGTGGAGGGTTGAGGCAGTACTTC. Its protein product is CASSYSEGRGGLRQYF.

This chain links TRBV20-1 with TRBJ2-3; D possibly matches TRBD1 or TRBD2 (5 bases each). The CDR3 totals 17 residues. The V end was cut by 0 bases, the J end by 6 bases, with 22 bases between. Germline V CDR1 and CDR2: DFQATT, SNEGSKA (reference sequence). The CDR3 loop is CSARDKNRGTRGDTQYF. Here the CDR3 DNA reads TGCAGTGCTAGAGATAAAAATAGGGGAACACGAGGGGATACGCAGTATTTT.